Listed here is a single T cell receptor (beta chain). The sample belongs to a study of cytomegalovirus exposure and HLA in healthy donors. The primer mix had 60 Vbeta and 13 Jbeta primers. Sequencing used immunoSEQ multiplex PCR; TCRdb keeps in-frame clones, though not all of them. Of 120,000 to 150,000 clones listed, about three quarters were seen once; the top ten hold around 3.7%. This TCR was recovered from a man aged 18 to 29 in good health and CMV-seronegative. Input material: PBMCs.

In nucleotides, the CDR3 is TGTGCCACCCATGGGGGAGGGAACACTGAAGCTTTCTTT. It codes for CATHGGGNTEAFF. V usage is TRBV19 and J usage is TRBJ1-1, with D possibly TRBD1 on 5 matching bases. With 10 bases removed from V and 1 base from J, the gap between germline ends came to 13 bases. Per germline, CDR1 LNHDA and CDR2 SQIVND (reference sequence). This CDR3 is 13 amino acids long.